The 24 T cell receptor beta chains listed next were all sequenced from one sample in a study of regulatory T cells in long-lasting Graves disease. Both iRepertoire HTBI primers and Arm-PCR of CDR3 regions were used to build the TCR beta libraries. Each CDR3 protein is one row after TCRdb ran MiXCR on the multiplex PCR reads. The repertoire holds 350,000 to 500,000 distinct CDR3 sequences, with about a sixth as singletons. Time point meaning: newly diagnosed GD, antithyroid drugs for less than 3 months. PBMC-derived RNA was used for the TCR library. This sample was also put to use in a study of T cells in Graves' hyperthyroidism and ophthalmopathy.

This specimen was peripheral blood mononuclear cells (PBMCs), taken at new diagnosis, from a patient treated with antithyroid drugs. The receptors derive from a woman aged 18-35 years with Graves disease.

This clonotype was seen repeatedly, ten times or more. DNA of the CDR3: TGTGCCAGCAGCTTAGGGTATCAGCCCCAGCATTTT. Translated: CASSLGYQPQHF. The chain carries TRBV28 and TRBJ1-5; D remains ambiguous. Germline CDR1 and CDR2: MDHEN and SYDVKM. The CDR3 loop spans 12 amino acids. Deletions cut 6 bases from V and 5 bases from J, with 8 bases between.

This clonotype was counted many times. The CDR3 sequence is CASSFGFSGNTIYF. CDR3 coding DNA: TGTGCCAGCAGTTTCGGGTTCTCTGGAAACACCATATATTTT. The chain joins TRBV12-3 or TRBV12-4 to TRBJ1-3; no clear D. Trimming removed 3 bases from V and 0 bases from J, with 6 bases in between. This CDR3 has 14 amino acids.

This clonotype was seen repeatedly, ten times or more. The chain carries TRBV14 and TRBJ2-5; perhaps D is TRBD1 or TRBD2 (5 bases each). The germline V gene encodes CDR1 SGHDN and CDR2 FVKESK. V was shortened by 2 bases and J by 9 bases, with 22 bases between the two germline ends. This CDR3 spans 16 amino acids. CDR3 sequence: CASSQRLRGLAAAQYF. The CDR3 region has the DNA TGTGCCAGCAGCCAACGTCTCCGGGGCCTGGCGGCTGCCCAGTACTTC. Complete variable domain (other parts from reference TRBV14 and TRBJ2-5): EAGVTQFPSHSVIEKGQTVTLRCDPISGHDNLYWYRRVMGKEIKFLLHFVKESKQDESGMPNNRFLAERTGGTYSTLKVQPAELEDSGVYFCASSQRLRGLAAAQYFGPGTRLLVL.

About this clonotype: A far larger clone is one nucleotide away, so this likely arose from a read error. The V and J genes are TRBV6-5 and TRBJ2-1; 7 nucleotides line up with TRBD1. This CDR3 has 15 residues. J lost 10 bases, V lost 2 bases, and 11 bases had no gene match. Germline V gives CDR1 MNHEY, CDR2 SVGAGI. The CDR3 protein is CASSYRGQASYEQFF. The CDR3 bases are TGTGCCAGCAGTTACCGAGGACAGGCTTCCTACGAGCAGTTCTTC.

As to this clonotype: A far larger clone is a single base away, which makes a read error likely. The chain has TRBV7-9 and TRBJ2-5; D tentatively fits TRBD1 or TRBD2 (5 bases each). V shed 1 base and J shed 3 bases, with 18 bases lying between them. Germline CDR1 SEHNR, CDR2 FQNEAQ (reference sequence). CDR3 size: 17 residues. CDR3 sequence (DNA): TGTGCCAGCAGCTTAGGGGACGGGGATTCAGGCAAAGAGACCCAGTACTTC. Encoded protein: CASSLGDGDSGKETQYF.

This clonotype has at least ten counts. V is TRBV20-1 and J is TRBJ2-7; D possibly corresponds to TRBD2 (6 bases). V was shortened by 3 bases and J by 5 bases, with 14 bases between the two germline ends. The CDR3 runs to 13 residues. CDR1 and CDR2 from the germline V gene are DFQATT and SNEGSKA (reference sequence). CDR3 coding DNA: TGCAGTGCTAGGAGCTCGGGGGAGGACGAGCAGTACTTC. Its translation is CSARSSGEDEQYF.

This clonotype showed up many times. V is TRBV3-1 and J is TRBJ1-2; D is possibly TRBD1 (5 bases). CDR1 and CDR2 (germline): LGHDT, YNNKEL (reference sequence). The CDR3 is 13 residues long. Deletions cut 3 bases from V and 6 bases from J, with 11 bases between. CDR3 bases: TGTGCCAGCAGCCACATTAGGGGCCATGGCTACACCTTC. Translation: CASSHIRGHGYTF.

Many counts were recorded for this clonotype. The rearrangement joins TRBV3-1 to TRBJ2-7; perhaps D is TRBD1 or TRBD2 (5 bases each). The V end was cut by 8 bases, the J end by 4 bases, with 15 bases between. Germline lookup yields CDR1 LGHDT and CDR2 YNNKEL (reference sequence). There are 13 residues in the CDR3. The DNA of the CDR3 is TGTGCCAGCGAGAAAGATGGGGGATACGAGCAGTACTTC. Translation: CASEKDGGYEQYF.

The V gene is TRBV5-1, the J gene TRBJ2-7; no clear D gene. Trimming cost V 4 bases and J 5 bases, with 16 bases left between them. CDR1 and CDR2 (germline): SGHRS, YFSETQ. There are 14 residues in the CDR3. The CDR3 is CASSPEKVENEQYF. In DNA, the CDR3 is TGCGCCAGCAGCCCGGAGAAAGTCGAAAACGAGCAGTACTTC. The full variable domain, its missing parts supplied by reference TRBV5-1 and TRBJ2-7, is KAGVTQTPRYLIKTRGQQVTLSCSPISGHRSVSWYQQTPGQGLQFLFEYFSETQRNKGNFPGRFSGRQFSNSRSEMNVSTLELGDSALYLCASSPEKVENEQYFGPGTRLTVT.

V usage is TRBV30 and J usage is TRBJ2-2; D is perhaps TRBD2 (6 bases). The CDR3 extends over 14 amino acids. Between the trimmed V and J ends, which lost 5 bases and 3 bases, there was a span of 13 bases. From germline, CDR1 is GTSNPN and CDR2 SVGIG (reference sequence). The CDR3 sequence: CAWVPGLHTGELFF. The CDR3 nucleotides read TGTGCCTGGGTGCCCGGACTACACACCGGGGAGCTGTTTTTT.

This clonotype turned up a few times. The chain carries TRBV6-2 or TRBV6-3 and TRBJ2-1; D remains ambiguous. This CDR3 region has 12 residues. Trimming took 2 bases from V and 10 from J, leaving 9 bases between them. Germline V gene data show CDR1 as MNHEY and CDR2 as SVGEGT. The CDR3 reads CASSYIQGEQFF. CDR3 sequence (DNA): TGTGCCAGCAGTTACATTCAAGGCGAGCAGTTCTTC.

This clonotype was picked up a small number of times. The V call is TRBV10-3, the J call TRBJ1-3; 7 bases map to TRBD1. The CDR3 has 12 amino acids. The ends lost 6 bases at V and 6 bases at J; junction bases unmatched: 2. Germline V CDR1 and CDR2: ENHRY, SYGVKD. The CDR3 here is CAIRGQPNTIYF. The CDR3 DNA sequence: TGTGCCATCAGGGGACAGCCAAACACCATATATTTT.

This clonotype was counted between two and nine times. A much larger clone differs from this one at a single base, so this may be a read error. The chain uses TRBV3-1 and TRBJ2-7, with unresolved D. This CDR3 contains 13 residues. The germline gives CDR1 LGHDT, CDR2 YNNKEL (reference sequence). The V and J ends lost 4 bases and 2 bases respectively, with 9 bases between them. CDR3 sequence (DNA): TGTGCCAGCAGCCCCCGGGCCGCCTACGAGCAGTACTTC. This codes for CASSPRAAYEQYF.

This clonotype showed up many times. The chain has TRBV28 and TRBJ2-1; TRBD1 is a possible D gene (6 bases). This CDR3 region has 14 residues. The germline gives CDR1 MDHEN, CDR2 SYDVKM. The V and J ends lost 6 bases and 7 bases respectively, with 16 bases between them. The CDR3 sequence is CASRGSGTRNEQFF. The DNA for the CDR3 is TGTGCCAGCAGGGGATCCGGGACAAGGAATGAGCAGTTCTTC.

This clonotype was found a few times. A much larger clone is a single base away; this may be a read error. The gene calls are TRBV7-9 and TRBJ2-7, with D possibly TRBD1 on 5 matching bases. Trimming cost V 10 bases and J 2 bases, with 18 bases left between them. Germline assignment: CDR1 SEHNR and CDR2 FQNEAQ (reference sequence). The CDR3 is 14 residues long. In nucleotides, the CDR3 is TGTGCCACCACACCAAATACAGGCACCTACGAGCAGTACTTC. It translates to CATTPNTGTYEQYF.

This clonotype was picked up many times. The gene calls are TRBV6-4 and TRBJ2-7; D possibly corresponds to TRBD2 (6 bases). The CDR3 is 14 amino acids. Germline loops: CDR1 MRHNA, CDR2 SNTAGT. Trimming took off 6 bases at V and 2 bases at J, with 14 bases between the two ends. The chain's CDR3 is CASREAGIAYEQYF. CDR3 nucleotides: TGTGCCAGCAGAGAGGCGGGGATAGCCTACGAGCAGTACTTC.

This chain joins TRBV29-1 and TRBJ1-2; possibly TRBD1 for D (6 bases). Trimming left V 6 bases short and J 4 bases short, with 27 bases between. This CDR3 contains 17 residues. From germline, CDR1 is SQVTM and CDR2 ANQGSEA. CDR3 DNA sequence: TGCAGCGTCCCCGAGGAAATCCAGGAGCAGGGGCGCTATGGCTACACCTTC. The encoded protein is CSVPEEIQEQGRYGYTF.

V gene TRBV10-1 combines with J gene TRBJ1-2; tentatively, D is TRBD1 (6 bases). Per germline, CDR1 WNHNN and CDR2 SYGVQD (reference sequence). V lost 2 bases, J lost 7 bases, and 26 bases lay in between. The CDR3 contains 18 residues. The CDR3 here is CASSEGSLLTGLVCGYTF. The CDR3 region has the DNA TGCGCCAGCAGTGAGGGATCACTTCTTACAGGGTTGGTTTGTGGCTACACCTTC.

This sequence joins TRBV6-2 or TRBV6-3 and TRBJ2-7, with TRBD2 as a possible D gene (5 bases). The germline V gene encodes CDR1 MNHEY and CDR2 SVGEGT. The CDR3 contains 12 residues. The germline V and J ends were trimmed by 0 bases and 6 bases, with 6 bases remaining between them. The CDR3, as DNA: TGTGCCAGCAGTTACTCGGGAGTCGAGCAGTACTTC. It specifies CASSYSGVEQYF.

This clonotype came up many times. This chain joins TRBV11-3 and TRBJ1-3, with D hard to call. Germline V lookup: CDR1 SGHNT, CDR2 YENEEA. The V and J ends lost 4 bases and 0 bases respectively, with 13 bases between them. The CDR3 runs to 16 residues. The CDR3 reads CASSYPTAYSGNTIYF. CDR3 sequence (DNA): TGTGCCAGCAGCTATCCGACGGCCTACTCTGGAAACACCATATATTTT. Full variable domain (outside the CDR3, taken from reference TRBV11-3 and TRBJ1-3): EAGVVQSPRYKIIEKKQPVAFWCNPISGHNTLYWYLQNLGQGPELLIRYENEEAVDDSQLPKDRFSAERLKGVDSTLKIQPAELGDSAVYLCASSYPTAYSGNTIYFGEGSWLTVV.

This clonotype was counted only a few times. The chain has TRBV6-2 or TRBV6-3 and TRBJ1-3; D is uncertain. Trimming left V 2 bases short and J 2 bases short, with 7 bases between. Germline values: CDR1 MNHEY, CDR2 SVGEGT. This CDR3 has 14 residues. The CDR3 loop reads CASSYERAGNTIYF. Here the CDR3 DNA reads TGTGCCAGCAGTTACGAGAGGGCTGGAAACACCATATATTTT.

There are many counts of this clonotype. This chain links TRBV12-3 or TRBV12-4 with TRBJ1-2; 10 nucleotides agree with TRBD1. V gave up 6 bases and J gave up 4 bases; unmatched junction bases: 8. This CDR3 is 15 amino acids long. CDR3 amino acids: CASRLGTGASYGYTF. CDR3 nucleotide sequence: TGTGCCAGCAGGCTTGGGACAGGGGCGAGCTATGGCTACACCTTC.

This clonotype came up many times. The genes are TRBV2 and TRBJ1-1, with D perhaps TRBD1 (6 bases). The CDR3 spans 13 residues. Looked up from germline, CDR1 is SNHLY and CDR2 is FYNNEI. Trimming took off 7 bases at V and 3 bases at J, with 12 bases between the two ends. The CDR3, as DNA: TGTGCCAGCAATACAGGGAGAGACACTGAAGCTTTCTTT. Translating it yields CASNTGRDTEAFF.

The gene calls are TRBV5-1 and TRBJ2-7, with D perhaps matching TRBD1 (6 bases). The CDR3 has 15 amino acids. V lost 3 bases and J 0 bases, leaving 13 bases between the germline ends. From germline, CDR1 is SGHRS and CDR2 YFSETQ. The DNA for the CDR3 is TGCGCCAGCAGCTATCCCCGGGACAACTCCTACGAGCAGTACTTC. This gives the protein CASSYPRDNSYEQYF.